This is a list of T cell receptor beta chains from one sample in a study of blood T cells in healthy people across ages. Using its own MiXCR run on the 5' RACE reads, TCRdb lists one record per CDR3 protein. The sample contains 1.5 million to 2 million distinct CDR3 sequences, about 31% of which appear only once. Sequenced: blood. These receptor sequences come from a woman aged 25 to 39 in good health. Both conserved end residues are part of each CDR3. D genes are given only for firm matches. Clone size appears in some rows only: once, few, many, or a class for an expanded clone.

d_call	v_call	j_call	clone_size	cdr3_nt	cdr3_aa
NA	TRBV29-1	TRBJ2-7	few	TGCAGCGTTGAAAACCCCCCAGGAGCCTTGGGTCACGAGCAGTACTTC	CSVENPPGALGHEQYF
TRBD2	TRBV20-1	TRBJ2-7	few	TGCAGTGCTAGGGGCATAGCGGGGAGCTCCTACGAGCAGTACTTC	CSARGIAGSSYEQYF
TRBD1	TRBV27	TRBJ1-2	NA	TGTGCCATGCTACTAGGCCCGTTTCGGGACAGGGGGCGCTATGGCTACACCTTC	CAMLLGPFRDRGRYGYTF
NA	TRBV3-1	TRBJ2-7	few	TGTGCCAGCAGCCAAGCCTCAGGGTTCCCAGGGTACTTC	CASSQASGFPGYF
TRBD2	TRBV3-1	TRBJ2-2	NA	TGTGCCAGCAGCAAAAGCGGGAGCGGCGGGGAGCTGTTTTTT	CASSKSGSGGELFF
NA	TRBV27	TRBJ2-1	NA	TGTACCACCCAAGTTAGGCGGGGTAGTTTATTCAATGAGCAGTTCTTC	CTTQVRRGSLFNEQFF
TRBD2	TRBV20-1	TRBJ2-1	NA	TGCAGTGCTACTCGCACGGGGGGGCCGAGAAATGAGCAGTTCTTC	CSATRTGGPRNEQFF
NA	TRBV19	TRBJ2-7	few	TGTGCCAGTAGTTCCCGGGATTCCGACGAGCAGTACTTC	CASSSRDSDEQYF
NA	TRBV24-1	TRBJ2-7	NA	TGTGCTACCAGTGCCCCAGGTGGGGGTGGCTACGAGCAGTACTTC	CATSAPGGGGYEQYF
NA	TRBV7-9	TRBJ1-2	NA	TGTGCCGGCAGCTTCGACTCGGACTTTAACTATGGCTACACCTTC	CAGSFDSDFNYGYTF
NA	TRBV4-2	TRBJ1-2	NA	TGTGCCAGCAGCCAAGATCGCGGAGGAATCTATGGCTACACCTTC	CASSQDRGGIYGYTF
TRBD1	TRBV6-6	TRBJ2-1	few	TGTGCCAGCGGGACAGGCCACAGCTCCTACAATGAGCAGTTCTTC	CASGTGHSSYNEQFF